This T cell receptor (beta chain) is drawn from a study of blood T cells in healthy people across ages. Overall study results and limits: TCR beta diversity per million T cells fell roughly linearly with age. Possibly, changes in expanded clonotypes were confounded because donor CMV status was unknown.

Trimming took 0 bases from V and 1 from J, leaving 13 bases between them. The length of the CDR3 is 17 residues. The germline gives CDR1 SGDLS, CDR2 YYNGEE. About this clonotype: The antigen is undetermined.

The use of a sample-barcoded 5' primer and a J-beta primer mix characterized a second PCR of about 7 to 12 cycles. A template-switch adaptor containing 12 random nucleotides labeled each cDNA molecule. All samples yielded 3 million or more CDR3-containing paired-end reads. TCRdb used MiXCR to reprocess the 5' RACE reads, holding one entry per CDR3 protein. The profile shows approximately 880,000 distinct CDR3 sequences, 40% to 60% of them singletons. This rearrangement joins TRBV9 to TRBJ2-2, with TRBD1 as a possible D gene (5 bases). The sequencing sample was made of blood. This sequence was found in a man aged 25 to 40 in good health. The CDR3 bases are TGTGCCAGCAGCGTAGTAGGTCTCACAGGGAACACCGGGGAGCTGTTTTTT. Encoded protein: CASSVVGLTGNTGELFF.